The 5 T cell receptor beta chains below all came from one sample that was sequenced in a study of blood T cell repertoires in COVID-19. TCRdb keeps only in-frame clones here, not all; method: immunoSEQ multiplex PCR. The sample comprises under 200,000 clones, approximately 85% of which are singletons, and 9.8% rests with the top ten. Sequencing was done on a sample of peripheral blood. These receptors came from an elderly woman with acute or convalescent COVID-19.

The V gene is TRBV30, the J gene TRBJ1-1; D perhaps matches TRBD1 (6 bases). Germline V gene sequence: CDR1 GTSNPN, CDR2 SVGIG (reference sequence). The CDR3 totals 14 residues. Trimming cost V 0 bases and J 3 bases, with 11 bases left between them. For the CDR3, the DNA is TGTGCCTGGAGTGTACGACCAGGGGACACTGAAGCTTTCTTT. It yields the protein CAWSVRPGDTEAFF.

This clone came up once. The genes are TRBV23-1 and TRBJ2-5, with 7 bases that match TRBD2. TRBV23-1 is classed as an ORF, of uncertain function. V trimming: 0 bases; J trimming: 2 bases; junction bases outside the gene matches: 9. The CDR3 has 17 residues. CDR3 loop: CASSQSPGREPQETQYF. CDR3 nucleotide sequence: TGCGCCAGCAGTCAATCCCCCGGGCGGGAGCCTCAAGAGACCCAGTACTTC.

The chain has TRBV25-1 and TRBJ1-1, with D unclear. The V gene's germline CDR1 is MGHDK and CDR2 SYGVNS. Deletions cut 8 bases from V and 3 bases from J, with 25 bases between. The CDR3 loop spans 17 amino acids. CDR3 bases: TGTGCCAGCTCCCTCTCGGAGGGCCAGCCCTGGGACACTGAAGCTTTCTTT. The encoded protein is CASSLSEGQPWDTEAFF.

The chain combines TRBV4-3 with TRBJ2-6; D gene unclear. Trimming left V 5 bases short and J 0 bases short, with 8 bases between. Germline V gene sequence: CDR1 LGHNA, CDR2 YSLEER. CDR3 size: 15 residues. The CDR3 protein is CASSRHVSGANVLTF. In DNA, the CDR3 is TGCGCCAGCAGCAGACACGTCTCTGGGGCCAACGTCCTGACTTTC.

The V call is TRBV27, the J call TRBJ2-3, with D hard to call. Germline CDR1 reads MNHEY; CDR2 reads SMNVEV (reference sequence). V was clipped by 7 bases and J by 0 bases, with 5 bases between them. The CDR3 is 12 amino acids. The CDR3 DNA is TGTGCCAGCACCTCTAGCACAGATACGCAGTATTTT. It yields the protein CASTSSTDTQYF.